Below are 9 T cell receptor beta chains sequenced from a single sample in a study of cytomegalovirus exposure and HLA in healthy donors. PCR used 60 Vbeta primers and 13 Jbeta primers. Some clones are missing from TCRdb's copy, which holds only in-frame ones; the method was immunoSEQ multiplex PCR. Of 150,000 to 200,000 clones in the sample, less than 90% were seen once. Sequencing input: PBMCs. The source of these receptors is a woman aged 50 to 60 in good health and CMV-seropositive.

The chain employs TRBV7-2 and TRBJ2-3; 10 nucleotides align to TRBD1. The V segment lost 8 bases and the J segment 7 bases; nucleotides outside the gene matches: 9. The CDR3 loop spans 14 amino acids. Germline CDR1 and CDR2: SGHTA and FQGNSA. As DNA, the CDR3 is TGTGCCAGCCGTCCGGGACAGGGGATGAATACGCAGTATTTT. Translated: CASRPGQGMNTQYF. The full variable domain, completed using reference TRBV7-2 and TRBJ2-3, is GAGVSQSPSNKVTEKGKDVELRCDPISGHTALYWYRQSLGQGLEFLIYFQGNSAPDKSGLPSDRFSAERTGGSVSTLTIQRTQQEDSAVYLCASRPGQGMNTQYFGPGTRLTVL.

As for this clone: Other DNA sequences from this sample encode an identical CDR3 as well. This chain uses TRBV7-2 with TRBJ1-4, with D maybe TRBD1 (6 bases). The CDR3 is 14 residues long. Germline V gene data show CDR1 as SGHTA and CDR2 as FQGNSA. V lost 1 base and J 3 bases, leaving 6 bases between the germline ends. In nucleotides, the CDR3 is TGTGCCAGCAGCTTAGACAGGGCTAATGAAAAACTGTTTTTT. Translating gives CASSLDRANEKLFF. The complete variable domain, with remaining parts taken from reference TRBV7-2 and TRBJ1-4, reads GAGVSQSPSNKVTEKGKDVELRCDPISGHTALYWYRQSLGQGLEFLIYFQGNSAPDKSGLPSDRFSAERTGGSVSTLTIQRTQQEDSAVYLCASSLDRANEKLFFGSGTQLSVL.

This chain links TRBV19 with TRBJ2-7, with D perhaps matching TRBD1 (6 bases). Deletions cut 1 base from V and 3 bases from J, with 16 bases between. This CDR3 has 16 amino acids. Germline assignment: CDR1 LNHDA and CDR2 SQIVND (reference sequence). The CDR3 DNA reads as TGTGCCAGTAGTATAGGGGCCGACAGGCCGGACTACGAGCAGTACTTC. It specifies CASSIGADRPDYEQYF.

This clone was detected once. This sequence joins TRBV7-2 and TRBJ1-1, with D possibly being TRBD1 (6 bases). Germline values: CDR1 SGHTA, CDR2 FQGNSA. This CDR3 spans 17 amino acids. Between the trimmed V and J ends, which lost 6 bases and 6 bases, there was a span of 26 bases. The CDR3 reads CASSSPVRGRFAPEAFF. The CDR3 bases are TGTGCCAGCAGTTCTCCCGTGCGGGGGCGTTTTGCCCCTGAAGCTTTCTTT. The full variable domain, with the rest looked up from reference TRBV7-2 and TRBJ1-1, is GAGVSQSPSNKVTEKGKDVELRCDPISGHTALYWYRQSLGQGLEFLIYFQGNSAPDKSGLPSDRFSAERTGGSVSTLTIQRTQQEDSAVYLCASSSPVRGRFAPEAFFGQGTRLTVV.

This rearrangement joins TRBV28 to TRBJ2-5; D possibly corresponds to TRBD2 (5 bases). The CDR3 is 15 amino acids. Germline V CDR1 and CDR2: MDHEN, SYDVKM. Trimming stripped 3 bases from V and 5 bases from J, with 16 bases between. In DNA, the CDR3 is TGTGCCAGCAGTTTCGGAATCGGAGGAGGTGAGACCCAGTACTTC. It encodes CASSFGIGGGETQYF.

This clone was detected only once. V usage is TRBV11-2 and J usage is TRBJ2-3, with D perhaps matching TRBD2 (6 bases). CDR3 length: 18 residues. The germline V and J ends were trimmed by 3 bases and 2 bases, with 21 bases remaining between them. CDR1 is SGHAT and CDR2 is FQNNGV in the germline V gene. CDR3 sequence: CASSFSPWTLANTDTQYF. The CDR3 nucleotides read TGTGCCAGCAGCTTTTCCCCTTGGACTCTAGCGAACACAGATACGCAGTATTTT.

The CDR3 bases are TGTGCCAGCAGCTCGCCAAACCGGGAGAACTATGGCTACACCTTC. Protein sequence: CASSSPNRENYGYTF. The rearrangement joins TRBV7-3 to TRBJ1-2; D unresolved. V shed 4 bases and J shed 2 bases, with 14 bases lying between them. The length of the CDR3 is 15 residues. Germline V gene sequence: CDR1 SGHTA, CDR2 FQGTGA.

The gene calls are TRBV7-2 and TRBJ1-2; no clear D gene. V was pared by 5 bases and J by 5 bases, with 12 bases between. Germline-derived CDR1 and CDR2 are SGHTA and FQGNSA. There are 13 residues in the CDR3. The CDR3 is CASSVTPGYGYTF. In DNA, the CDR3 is TGTGCCAGCAGCGTCACCCCGGGATATGGCTACACCTTC.

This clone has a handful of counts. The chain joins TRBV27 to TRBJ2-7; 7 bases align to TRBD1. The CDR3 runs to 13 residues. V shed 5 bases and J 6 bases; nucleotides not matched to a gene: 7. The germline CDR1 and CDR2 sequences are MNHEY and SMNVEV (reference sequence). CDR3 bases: TGTGCCAGCAGTACAACTACAGGGGTCGAGCAGTACTTC. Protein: CASSTTTGVEQYF.